The T cell receptor (beta chain) described here comes from a study of T cell repertoires in cytomegalovirus infection. For the study at large: From public TCR beta signatures came an indication of both CMV infection and matching HLA type.

In TCRdb, the reads were re-called with MiXCR into one record per CDR3 protein. The sample consists of 150,000 to 200,000 distinct CDR3 sequences, 28% of them appearing once. As to this clonotype: What it binds is not known.

Germline-derived CDR1 and CDR2 are ENHRY and SYGVKD. Trimming cost V 3 bases and J 7 bases; bases outside gene matches: 3. The CDR3 runs 14 residues. Overall study results and limits: Carriers of CMV plus the relevant HLA were identified by cumulative public TCR beta family frequency. HLA-C-restricted CMV-specific TCR beta clonotypes prevailed in the ex vivo response.

The chain employs TRBV10-3 and TRBJ1-6; 7 bases fit TRBD1. The sequence was collected from a human donor in good health (CMV status not recorded). Some clones in this sample may be carry-over from other donors' samples. Sequencing was carried out using PBMCs. CDR3 sequence: CAISDRGRNSPLHF. The CDR3 region has the DNA TGTGCCATCAGTGACAGGGGGAGGAATTCACCCCTCCACTTT.